The 30 T cell receptor beta chains in this list originate from one sample, sequenced in a study of T cell repertoires in cytomegalovirus infection. TCRdb passed the reads through MiXCR, listing each CDR3 protein once. The data contain around 490,000 distinct CDR3 sequences, about 30% of them singletons. Sample: PBMCs. The receptors derive from a human donor in good health (CMV status not recorded). Some clones in this sample may be carry-over from other donors' samples.

The chain uses TRBV27 and TRBJ2-6; possibly TRBD1 or TRBD2 for D (5 bases each). The CDR3 consists of 17 residues. The V gene lost 6 bases and the J gene lost 1 base, with 16 bases spanning the gap. The germline gives CDR1 MNHEY, CDR2 SMNVEV (reference sequence). CDR3 region: CASSERTWGSGANVLTF. The DNA for the CDR3 is TGTGCCAGCAGCGAACGGACCTGGGGGTCTGGGGCCAACGTCCTGACTTTC.

At least ten counts were recorded for this clonotype. V and J are TRBV7-2 and TRBJ1-2, with 7 bases lining up with TRBD1. Germline CDR1 SGHTA, CDR2 FQGNSA. The CDR3 spans 15 residues. V lost 4 bases to trimming and J lost 4 bases; unmatched junction nucleotides: 9. The CDR3 loop is CASSSPPGGGYGYTF. DNA for the CDR3: TGTGCCAGCAGCTCCCCCCCAGGGGGGGGCTATGGCTACACCTTC.

The genes are TRBV6-4 and TRBJ2-2; the D gene is possibly TRBD2 (6 bases). Looked up from germline, CDR1 is MRHNA and CDR2 is SNTAGT. V shed 5 bases and J shed 6 bases, with 13 bases lying between them. CDR3 length: 14 amino acids. The CDR3 loop reads CASSTGLHAGELFF. As DNA, the CDR3 is TGTGCCAGCAGTACGGGACTCCACGCCGGGGAGCTGTTTTTT.

At least ten counts were recorded for this clonotype. The chain recombines TRBV7-8 with TRBJ1-1; perhaps TRBD1 as D (6 bases). The V gene's germline CDR1 is SGHVS and CDR2 FQNEAQ. This CDR3 comprises 12 residues. With 5 bases removed from V and 8 bases from J, the gap between germline ends came to 12 bases. The CDR3 region is CASSDQGPEAFF. Here the CDR3 DNA reads TGTGCCAGCAGCGACCAGGGGCCCGAAGCTTTCTTT.

The chain joins TRBV28 to TRBJ1-1; perhaps TRBD1 as D (5 bases). The CDR3 is 13 residues long. V lost 3 bases and J 6 bases, leaving 11 bases between the germline ends. From germline, CDR1 is MDHEN and CDR2 SYDVKM. This CDR3 is CASSFQGRAEAFF. The DNA for the CDR3 is TGTGCCAGCAGTTTTCAGGGTCGGGCTGAAGCTTTCTTT.

This clonotype was seen a handful of times. The chain is built from TRBV19 and TRBJ2-1, with a tentative D call TRBD1 (6 bases). Per the germline V gene, CDR1 is LNHDA and CDR2 is SQIVND (reference sequence). The CDR3 runs to 15 residues. Trimming left V 1 base short and J 7 bases short, with 14 bases between. CDR3 in amino acids: CASSIGQVGANEQFF. The CDR3 bases are TGTGCCAGTAGTATAGGACAGGTCGGAGCGAATGAGCAGTTCTTC.

This clonotype was seen only a few times. The chain is built from TRBV9 and TRBJ2-3; 7 nucleotides agree with TRBD1. J lost 0 bases, V lost 2 bases, and 6 bases had no gene match. Germline assignment: CDR1 SGDLS and CDR2 YYNGEE. The CDR3 is 16 residues long. CDR3 loop: CASSVRQGFSTDTQYF. CDR3 coding DNA: TGTGCCAGCAGCGTCCGACAGGGTTTTAGCACAGATACGCAGTATTTT.

The chain combines TRBV24-1 with TRBJ2-1; tentative D call: TRBD2 (6 bases). The CDR3 covers 15 residues. In germline, CDR1 is KGHDR, CDR2 SFDVKD. V lost 3 bases and J lost 4, with 12 bases in between. The CDR3 bases are TGTGCCACCAGTGATGTTGGGGGGATGTACAATGAGCAGTTCTTC. Encoded protein: CATSDVGGMYNEQFF.

The chain uses TRBV9 and TRBJ2-2; 7 bases are shared with TRBD2. The V and J ends lost 0 bases and 6 bases, in that order; junction bases with no gene match: 5. CDR1 and CDR2 from the germline V gene are SGDLS and YYNGEE. The CDR3 runs to 15 residues. CDR3 nucleotide sequence: TGTGCCAGCAGCGTAGTGGGAGGGCCCTCCGGGGAGCTGTTTTTT. Translating it yields CASSVVGGPSGELFF.

This clonotype appeared many times. V and J are TRBV6-2 or TRBV6-3 and TRBJ2-7, with 10 bases identical to TRBD1. The CDR3 totals 17 residues. The germline V gene has CDR1 MNHEY and CDR2 SVGEGT. Trimming at V came to 7 bases and at J to 2 bases, leaving 14 bases not matched to a gene. The CDR3 DNA reads as TGTGCCAGCACTCCCCTCCTTCTCGGACAGGGGGCCTACGAGCAGTACGTC. Translated, it gives CASTPLLLGQGAYEQYV.

The chain recombines TRBV5-6 with TRBJ1-5; perhaps TRBD1 as D (5 bases). The germline V and J ends were trimmed by 0 bases and 3 bases, with 13 bases remaining between them. Germline V CDR1 and CDR2: SGHDT, YYEEEE. The CDR3 runs 16 residues. The CDR3 DNA sequence: TGTGCCAGCAGCTTGGCCGTAAAGGACATCAATCAGCCCCAGCATTTT. It is translated as CASSLAVKDINQPQHF.

V is TRBV19 and J is TRBJ2-2; the D gene is possibly TRBD1 (6 bases). The germline V and J ends were trimmed by 6 bases and 1 base, with 9 bases remaining between them. This CDR3 contains 14 residues. The germline CDR1 and CDR2 sequences are LNHDA and SQIVND (reference sequence). The chain's CDR3 is CASRPQGNTGELFF. In DNA, the CDR3 is TGTGCCAGTAGACCACAGGGGAACACCGGGGAGCTGTTTTTT.

This CDR3 reads CATSRDLTIAKNIQYF. The CDR3, as DNA: TGTGCCACCAGCAGAGATCTAACCATAGCCAAAAACATTCAGTACTTC. The J gene is TRBJ2-4, the V gene TRBV15; D unclear. Germline CDR1 reads LNHNV; CDR2 reads YYDKDF (reference sequence). The CDR3 loop spans 16 amino acids. The V end lost 0 bases, the J end lost 0 bases, and 9 bases lay between the germline ends.

The DNA of the CDR3 is TGTGCCAGCACCCAGGGGGCTAGCGGGTACGCGGATGAGCAGTTCTTC. The encoded protein is CASTQGASGYADEQFF. The chain recombines TRBV6-2 or TRBV6-3 with TRBJ2-1; D may be TRBD1 or TRBD2 (8 bases each). The CDR3 is 16 residues long. Trimming took off 7 bases at V and 8 bases at J, with 24 bases between the two ends. Germline V gives CDR1 MNHEY, CDR2 SVGEGT.

By sample share, this clonotype is medium-sized. The genes are TRBV7-2 and TRBJ2-4, with TRBD1 identical over 7 bases. The CDR3 contains 13 residues. The V gene's germline CDR1 is SGHTA and CDR2 FQGNSA. V lost 4 bases, J lost 9 bases, and 6 bases stayed unmatched. For the CDR3, the DNA is TGTGCCAGCAGCTCCGAACAGGGGAGCATTCAGTACTTC. This gives the protein CASSSEQGSIQYF.

This clonotype has at least ten counts. The rearrangement uses TRBV7-9 and TRBJ2-7; TRBD1 is a possible D gene (6 bases). From germline, CDR1 is SEHNR and CDR2 FQNEAQ (reference sequence). Trimming shortened V by 5 bases and J by 3 bases, and 14 bases separated the two germline ends. This CDR3 has 14 amino acids. CDR3 sequence: CASSGRDTRYEQYF. CDR3 bases: TGTGCCAGCAGCGGAAGGGACACTCGCTACGAGCAGTACTTC.

This sequence joins TRBV7-6 and TRBJ2-6; perhaps TRBD2 as D (6 bases). The germline gives CDR1 SGHVS, CDR2 FNYEAQ. The CDR3 contains 16 residues. V dropped 5 bases and J dropped 0 bases, with 11 bases sitting between them. CDR3 region: CASSQAGGSGANVLTF. The DNA of the CDR3 is TGTGCCAGCAGCCAAGCCGGGGGCTCTGGGGCCAACGTCCTGACTTTC.

The chain combines TRBV6-2 or TRBV6-3 with TRBJ2-2; D unclear. CDR1 is MNHEY, CDR2 SVGEGT, per germline. The CDR3 is 14 residues long. The ends were cut back, 1 base at V and 3 bases at J, with 6 bases in the middle. The CDR3 protein is CASSYYSDTGELFF. Written as DNA, the CDR3 is TGTGCCAGCAGTTACTACTCGGACACCGGGGAGCTGTTTTTT.

CDR3 protein: CASSLTGAWVGEKLFF. CDR3 in DNA: TGTGCCAGCAGCCTTACAGGGGCTTGGGTTGGTGAAAAACTGTTTTTT. V gene TRBV7-9 combines with J gene TRBJ1-4; 7 bases are shared with TRBD1. Germline-derived CDR1 and CDR2 are SEHNR and FQNEAQ (reference sequence). The J segment lost 7 bases and the V segment lost 5 bases, leaving 13 bases of the junction unmatched. This CDR3 region has 16 residues.

This clonotype showed up just a few times. The chain recombines TRBV19 with TRBJ1-2; perhaps TRBD1 as D (5 bases). The V end was cut by 5 bases, the J end by 0 bases, with 16 bases between. The V gene's germline CDR1 is LNHDA and CDR2 SQIVND (reference sequence). The CDR3 sequence is 16 residues long. The DNA for the CDR3 is TGTGCCAGTAGTGCCCGTCACAGGCTTCCTAACTATGGCTACACCTTC. It translates to CASSARHRLPNYGYTF.

The gene calls are TRBV11-3 and TRBJ2-1, with D perhaps TRBD1 (6 bases). The CDR3 spans 15 residues. V lost 1 base to trimming and J lost 7 bases, with 14 bases between them. Germline CDR1 reads SGHNT; CDR2 reads YENEEA. CDR3 in DNA: TGTGCCAGCAGCTTAGGTAATCGTCAGGGGAATGAGCAGTTCTTC. Translating gives CASSLGNRQGNEQFF.

This clonotype showed up just a few times. J is TRBJ1-1 and V is TRBV27; tentative D call: TRBD1 (5 bases). Germline V gene lookup returns CDR1 MNHEY and CDR2 SMNVEV (reference sequence). The CDR3 has 14 amino acids. V was pared by 3 bases and J by 3 bases, with 11 bases between. For the CDR3, the DNA is TGTGCCAGCAGTTTTTCGCCGGGGCACACTGAAGCTTTCTTT. As protein: CASSFSPGHTEAFF.

This clonotype has just a few counts. The rearrangement links TRBV14 to TRBJ2-5, with D tentatively TRBD2 (6 bases). V gave up 4 bases and J gave up 2 bases, with 11 bases separating them. The CDR3 totals 14 residues. CDR1 and CDR2 (germline): SGHDN, FVKESK. The CDR3 region is CASSRRAGQETQYF. In DNA form, the CDR3 reads TGTGCCAGCAGCCGGCGGGCGGGGCAAGAGACCCAGTACTTC.

The genes are TRBV5-1 and TRBJ1-1; 9 positions match TRBD1. V was pared by 4 bases and J by 1 base, with 2 bases of the junction left unmatched. Germline CDR1 is SGHRS and CDR2 is YFSETQ. The CDR3 runs 14 residues. Here the CDR3 reads CASSRQGENTEAFF. In DNA form, the CDR3 reads TGCGCCAGCAGCAGACAGGGGGAGAACACTGAAGCTTTCTTT.

V and J are TRBV7-9 and TRBJ2-7; perhaps TRBD2 as D (6 bases). Trimming shortened V by 3 bases and J by 2 bases, and 8 bases separated the two germline ends. This CDR3 contains 13 residues. Germline V gene lookup returns CDR1 SEHNR and CDR2 FQNEAQ (reference sequence). The DNA of the CDR3 is TGTGCCAGCAGCTTTAGCGGAGCCTACGAGCAGTACGTC. This sequence encodes CASSFSGAYEQYV.

This clonotype has just one count. The gene calls are TRBV6-2 or TRBV6-3 and TRBJ2-7; 13 bases map to TRBD2. With V trimmed by 4 bases and J by 6 bases, 6 bases remained unmatched. The CDR3 extends over 15 amino acids. CDR1 and CDR2 (germline): MNHEY, SVGEGT. The DNA for the CDR3 is TGTGCCAGCAGTTTATGGACTAGCGGGAGAAGCGAGCAGTACGTC. Translated: CASSLWTSGRSEQYV.

This clonotype has ten or more counts. V usage is TRBV4-1 and J usage is TRBJ1-2; D perhaps matches TRBD1 (6 bases). The V gene lost 4 bases and the J gene lost 4 bases, with 13 bases spanning the gap. The CDR3 consists of 14 residues. CDR1 MGHRA and CDR2 YSYEKL come from the germline V gene. This CDR3 is CASSLTGSAYGYTF. CDR3 DNA sequence: TGCGCCAGCAGCCTTACAGGGTCCGCCTATGGCTACACCTTC.

This clonotype was counted between two and nine times. V is TRBV7-2 and J is TRBJ2-3; 7 nucleotides align to TRBD1. There are 14 residues in the CDR3. Germline values: CDR1 SGHTA, CDR2 FQGNSA. Trimming cost V 3 bases and J 2 bases; bases outside gene matches: 2. The CDR3 DNA is TGTGCCAGCAGCTTCGGGACAGTCACAGATACGCAGTATTTT. Translated, it gives CASSFGTVTDTQYF.

This clonotype has ten or more counts. This sequence joins TRBV5-5 and TRBJ2-7, with TRBD1 identical over 8 bases. Per germline, CDR1 SGHKS and CDR2 YYEKEE (reference sequence). This CDR3 region has 15 residues. V was clipped by 4 bases and J by 2 bases; unmatched bases: 8. The CDR3 DNA is TGTGCCAGCAGCAACGAGGGGACAGGAGCCTACGAGCAGTACTTC. This gives the protein CASSNEGTGAYEQYF.

This clonotype was detected many times. The CDR3 coding sequence is TGTGCCAGCAGCGCAAACCCCACAATGAACACTGAAGCTTTCTTT. This translates into CASSANPTMNTEAFF. V usage is TRBV7-2 and J usage is TRBJ1-1; unclear D gene. This CDR3 region has 15 residues. The V end lost 5 bases, the J end lost 0 bases, and 13 bases lay between the germline ends. CDR1 and CDR2 from the germline V gene are SGHTA and FQGNSA.